This T cell receptor (beta chain) was observed in a study of ipilimumab plus nivolumab after autologous stem cell transplantation. Background on the study: Patients received a median of roughly 5 ipilimumab and roughly eight nivolumab doses.

The CDR3 contains 15 residues. The J segment lost 3 bases and the V segment lost 0 bases, leaving 1 base of the junction unmatched. Germline CDR1 reads ENHRY; CDR2 reads SYGVKD. TCRdb's copy holds only in-frame clones and misses some; the assay was immunoSEQ multiplex PCR. The sample lists 6,300 or so clones; 80% to 90% were seen once. V is TRBV10-3 and J is TRBJ2-7; 11 bases agree with TRBD2. The sequence derives from a female donor with multiple myeloma. This specimen was PBMCs, taken in a trial of ipilimumab plus nivolumab as post-transplant consolidation. The CDR3 spells CAISESTSGSYEQYF. The CDR3 nucleotides read TGTGCCATCAGTGAGTCTACTAGCGGGAGCTACGAGCAGTACTTC.